This T cell receptor beta chain was recorded in a study of T cell responses to AZD1222 COVID-19 vaccine. Data came from immunoSEQ multiplex PCR; TCRdb stores just in-frame clones and leaves some out. The sample holds roughly 70,000 clones, 85% seen once. Study-wide results and limits: It was only 6 or 7 AZD1222 recipients who were seropositive at baseline. CD4 TCRs linked to vaccination spanned spike, dominating at 160-218 and 743-854. Following two doses of AZD1222, Spike-specific TCR breadth and depth rose. Donor demographics were predominantly white British with a female majority; clonal diversity may be underestimated.

In the case of this clone: Its matching antigen is unknown.

V gave up 3 bases and J gave up 4 bases; unmatched junction bases: 9. CDR3 length equals 17 residues. The germline gives CDR1 SGHRS, CDR2 YFSETQ. The source of this sequence is an adult in good health. The J gene is TRBJ2-5, the V gene TRBV5-1; TRBD2 aligns across 13 bases. This sample comprised peripheral blood, obtained on day 0 of AZD1222 vaccination. The CDR3 sequence: CASSWGTSGKRTETQYF. The CDR3 bases are TGCGCCAGCAGCTGGGGGACTAGCGGGAAAAGAACAGAGACCCAGTACTTC.